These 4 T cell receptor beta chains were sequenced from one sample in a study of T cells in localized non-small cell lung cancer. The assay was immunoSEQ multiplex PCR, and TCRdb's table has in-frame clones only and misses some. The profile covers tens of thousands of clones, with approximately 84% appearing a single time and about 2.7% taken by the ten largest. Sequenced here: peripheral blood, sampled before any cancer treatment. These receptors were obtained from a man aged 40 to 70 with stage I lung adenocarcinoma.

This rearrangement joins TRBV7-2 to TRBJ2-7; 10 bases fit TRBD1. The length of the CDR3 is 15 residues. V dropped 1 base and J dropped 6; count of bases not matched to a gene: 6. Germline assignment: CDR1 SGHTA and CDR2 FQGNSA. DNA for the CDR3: TGTGCCAGCAGCTTAGGTGGGACAGGGGCACTCGAGCAGTACTTC. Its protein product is CASSLGGTGALEQYF.

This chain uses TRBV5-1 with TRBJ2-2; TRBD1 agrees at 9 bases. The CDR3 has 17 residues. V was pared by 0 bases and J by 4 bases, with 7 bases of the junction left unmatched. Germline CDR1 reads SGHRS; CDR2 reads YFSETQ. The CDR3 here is CASSLAGDRVRTGELFF. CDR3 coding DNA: TGCGCCAGCAGCTTGGCCGGGGACAGGGTTCGCACCGGGGAGCTGTTTTTT.

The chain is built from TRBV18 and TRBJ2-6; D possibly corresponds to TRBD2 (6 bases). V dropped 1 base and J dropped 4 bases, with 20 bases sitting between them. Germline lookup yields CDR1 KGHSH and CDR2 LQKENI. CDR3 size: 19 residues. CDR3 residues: CASSPQVAGSPKGANVLTF. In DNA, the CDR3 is TGTGCCAGCTCACCACAGGTTGCCGGGAGCCCTAAAGGGGCCAACGTCCTGACTTTC.

The CDR3 DNA is TGCGCCAGCAGCCAGGAGGGCAGGGGGTGGGGAGAGACCCAGTACTTC. This gives the protein CASSQEGRGWGETQYF. The genes are TRBV4-1 and TRBJ2-5; a weak D match, TRBD1 (7 bases). V lost 3 bases, J lost 4 bases, and 18 bases lay in between. The CDR3 is made up of 16 amino acids. CDR1 and CDR2 from the germline V gene are MGHRA and YSYEKL.